This passage covers 3 T cell receptor beta chains from one sample sequenced in a study of tumor and adjacent non-tumor tissue in lung cancer. Three rounds of nested PCR, following a modified ARM-PCR protocol, produced the TCRbeta library. TCRdb independently ran MiXCR on the multiplex PCR reads; one entry per CDR3 protein. The sample lists about 75,000 distinct CDR3 sequences, roughly 75% occurring once. No cell sorting was done before RNA was extracted from the tissue. The normal lung tissue was taken more than 3 cm from the tumor edge. The sequenced sample consisted of distant non-tumor lung tissue. The receptors originated from a woman aged 45-65 years with non-small cell lung cancer.

The sample holds many counts of this clonotype. The J gene is TRBJ2-3, the V gene TRBV20-1; 7 positions match TRBD2. Unmatched junction bases numbered 8, after V lost 3 bases and J lost 2 bases. Germline CDR1 reads DFQATT; CDR2 reads SNEGSKA (reference sequence). CDR3 length: 15 amino acids. CDR3: CSAREGLQFTDTQYF. The CDR3 coding sequence is TGCAGTGCTAGGGAGGGACTACAGTTCACAGATACGCAGTATTTT.

This clonotype was picked up one time. The junction and the germline gene differ at one end; a read error may be behind it. The V gene is TRBV6-5, the J gene TRBJ1-5, with a weak D call TRBD1 (6 bases). Per the germline V gene, CDR1 is MNHEY and CDR2 is SVGAGI. This CDR3 contains 18 residues. CDR3 sequence (DNA): TGTGCCAGCGGCTCGCGGGCGACAGGACAAAATAGCAATCAGCCCCAGCACTTT. Translating it yields CASGSRATGQNSNQPQHF.

The chain employs TRBV20-1 and TRBJ2-7; no reliable D call. V lost 8 bases to trimming and J lost 0 bases, with 20 bases between them. This CDR3 is 15 amino acids long. Per the germline V gene, CDR1 is DFQATT and CDR2 is SNEGSKA (reference sequence). Here the CDR3 reads CSPGWGFISSYEQYF. The CDR3 region has the DNA TGCAGTCCTGGATGGGGTTTCATTAGCTCCTACGAGCAGTACTTC.